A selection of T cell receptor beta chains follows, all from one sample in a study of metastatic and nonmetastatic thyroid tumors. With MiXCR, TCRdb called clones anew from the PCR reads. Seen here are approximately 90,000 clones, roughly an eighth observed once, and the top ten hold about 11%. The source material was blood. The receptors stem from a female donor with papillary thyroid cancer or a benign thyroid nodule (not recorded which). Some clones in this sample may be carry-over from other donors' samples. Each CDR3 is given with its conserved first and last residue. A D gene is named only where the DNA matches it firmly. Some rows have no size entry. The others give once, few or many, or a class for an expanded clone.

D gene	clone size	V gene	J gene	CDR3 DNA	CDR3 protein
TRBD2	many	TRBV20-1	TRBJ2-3	TGCAGTGCTAGAGATTCAGCGGGAGGGCGCACAGATACGCAGTATTTT	CSARDSAGGRTDTQYF
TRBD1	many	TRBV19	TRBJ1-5	TGTGCCAGTAGTATGGCGACAGGGTTAAGCAATCAGCCCCAGCATTTT	CASSMATGLSNQPQHF
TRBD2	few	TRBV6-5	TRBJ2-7	TGTGCCAGCAGTCCTCACATTCTTAACGGGACTAGACCCACCGAGCAGTACTTC	CASSPHILNGTRPTEQYF
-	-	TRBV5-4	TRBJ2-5	TGTGCCAGCAGCTTGGGACAGAAAGAGACCCAGTACTTC	CASSLGQKETQYF
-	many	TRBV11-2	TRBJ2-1	TGTGCCAGCAGCTTAGGTGGCCGAGCGGAGCAGTTCTTC	CASSLGGRAEQFF
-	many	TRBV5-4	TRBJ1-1	TGTGCCAGCAGCTTCCCGGGACAACTGAACACTGAAGCTTTCTTT	CASSFPGQLNTEAFF
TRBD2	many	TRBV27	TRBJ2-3	TGTGCCAGCGCTATAAAACTCCGGGAGGGCCAGGACACAGATACGCAGTATTTT	CASAIKLREGQDTDTQYF
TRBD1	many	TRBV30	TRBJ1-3	TGTGCCTGGAGGGGAGAGGGGGCGCGGGGAAACACCATATATTTT	CAWRGEGARGNTIYF
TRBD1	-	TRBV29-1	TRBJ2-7	TGCAGCGTGGCCCTGGGACAGCGTAGAATTCGTGGCGAGCAGTACTTC	CSVALGQRRIRGEQYF
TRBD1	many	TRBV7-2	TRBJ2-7	TGTGCCAGCAGCCGGACAGGGGACCCTAACGAGCAGTACTTC	CASSRTGDPNEQYF
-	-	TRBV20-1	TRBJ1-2	TGCAGTGCTAGGAGTGGGGCAGGGACCTATGGCTACACCTTC	CSARSGAGTYGYTF
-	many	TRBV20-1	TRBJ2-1	TGCAGTCAAAAGGGGCTAGCCAGGAATGAGCAGTTCTTC	CSQKGLARNEQFF
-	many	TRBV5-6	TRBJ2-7	TGTGCCAGCAGCTTGGCCAGGAGGGGCTCCTACGAGCAGTACTTC	CASSLARRGSYEQYF
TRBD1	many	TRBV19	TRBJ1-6	TGTGCCAGTAGGGGACAGGGTTATTCACCCCTCCACTTT	CASRGQGYSPLHF